Listed below are T cell receptor beta chains from one sample, sequenced in a study of OX40 agonist ivuxolimab in advanced cancers. Some clones are missing from TCRdb's copy, which holds only in-frame ones; the method was immunoSEQ multiplex PCR. The sample holds tens of thousands of clones; 60% to 80% are singletons and the top ten take 3.9%. The input for sequencing was CD4+ or CD8+ T cells sorted from blood, taken in a trial of the OX40 agonist ivuxolimab. All receptors derive from an adult with an advanced solid tumor such as melanoma, head and neck, liver or kidney cancer. The CDR3 runs from the conserved cysteine through the conserved F or W. A D gene is named only where the DNA matches it firmly. Clone size is not always given. Where it is, it says once, few, many or a class for expanded clones.

V	size	D	J	CDR3	DNA
TRBV28	medium-sized	TRBD2	TRBJ2-3	CASSSLAGARDTQYF	TGTGCCAGCAGCAGTCTAGCGGGGGCCCGAGATACGCAGTATTTT
TRBV7-8	NA	TRBD1	TRBJ1-2	CASSLTGRNYGYTF	TGTGCCAGCAGCCTGACAGGGAGAAACTATGGCTACACCTTC
TRBV28	few	NA	TRBJ1-5	CASLQGLQPQHF	TGTGCCAGCTTGCAGGGGCTTCAGCCCCAGCATTTT
TRBV28	NA	NA	TRBJ2-3	CASSPSFPDTQYF	TGTGCCAGCAGCCCCTCGTTCCCAGATACGCAGTATTTT
TRBV10-3	NA	NA	TRBJ2-7	CAISEGLVYEQYF	TGTGCCATCAGTGAAGGTTTGGTCTACGAGCAGTACTTC
TRBV5-4	few	TRBD2	TRBJ2-2	CASSLSGVNTGELFF	TGTGCCAGCTCCCTTAGCGGGGTGAACACCGGGGAGCTGTTTTTT
TRBV7-8	NA	NA	TRBJ1-1	CASSGRGWAEAFF	TGTGCCAGCAGCGGGCGAGGGTGGGCTGAAGCTTTCTTT
TRBV11-2	NA	NA	TRBJ2-6	CASSLVGSLSGANVLTF	TGTGCCAGCAGCTTAGTGGGCAGCCTTTCTGGGGCCAACGTCCTGACTTTC
TRBV5-1	few	NA	TRBJ1-2	CASSLGQGDYGYTF	TGCGCCAGCAGCTTGGGTCAGGGAGACTATGGCTACACCTTC
TRBV19	NA	TRBD1	TRBJ2-7	CASSIDSRQGAGEQYF	TGTGCCAGTAGTATAGATTCGAGACAGGGAGCCGGAGAGCAGTACTTC
TRBV28	NA	TRBD1	TRBJ1-5	CASSLWRDRTDRLQHF	TGTGCCAGCAGTTTATGGCGGGACAGGACCGATAGACTCCAGCATTTT
TRBV7-9	NA	TRBD1	TRBJ2-4	CASSFSDRGLNNIQYF	TGTGCCAGCAGCTTTTCGGACAGGGGGCTTAACAACATTCAGTACTTC
TRBV9	NA	TRBD2	TRBJ2-3	CASSVDLGGGGTDTQYF	TGTGCCAGCAGCGTAGACCTCGGCGGGGGGGGCACAGATACGCAGTATTTT
TRBV7-7	NA	NA	TRBJ2-5	CASSLALSSRSQETQYF	TGTGCCAGCAGCTTAGCGCTTTCGAGCAGAAGCCAAGAGACCCAGTACTTC
TRBV2	NA	TRBD2	TRBJ2-6	CASSEAPGLAGFSGANVLTF	TGTGCCAGCAGTGAAGCGCCGGGGCTAGCGGGCTTCTCTGGGGCCAACGTCCTGACTTTC
TRBV27	NA	TRBD1	TRBJ1-2	CASRPSRQGSYGYTF	TGTGCCAGCAGACCAAGTCGACAGGGTTCCTATGGCTACACCTTC
TRBV27	NA	NA	TRBJ1-4	CASILGGDPNEKLFF	TGTGCCAGCATCCTAGGCGGGGACCCTAATGAAAAACTGTTTTTT
TRBV7-2	NA	TRBD1	TRBJ2-4	CASSWTGSNIQYF	TGTGCCAGCTCCTGGACAGGGAGTAACATTCAGTACTTC
TRBV11-2	NA	NA	TRBJ1-2	CASSLNLGPGYTF	TGTGCCAGCAGCTTAAACTTGGGGCCTGGCTACACCTTC
TRBV5-5	NA	NA	TRBJ1-2	CASSWTVYGYTF	TGTGCCAGCAGCTGGACGGTATATGGCTACACCTTC
TRBV7-6	few	NA	TRBJ1-1	CASSLTANTEAFF	TGTGCCAGCAGCTTAACAGCGAACACTGAAGCTTTCTTT
TRBV7-8	few	NA	TRBJ1-1	CASSPGTNTEAFF	TGTGCCAGCAGCCCCGGGACGAACACTGAAGCTTTCTTT
TRBV12-5	medium-sized	TRBD1	TRBJ2-1	CASGSQGRQGQFF	TGTGCTAGTGGTTCCCAGGGTCGACAGGGACAGTTCTTC
TRBV7-3	NA	TRBD1	TRBJ1-1	CASSLVGQSEAFF	TGTGCCAGCAGCTTAGTGGGACAGTCTGAAGCTTTCTTT
TRBV5-1	once	TRBD1	TRBJ1-1	CASSGAGGKDTEAFF	TGCGCCAGCAGCGGTGCAGGGGGCAAAGACACTGAAGCTTTCTTT
TRBV25-1	NA	NA	TRBJ1-5	CASSQVTENQPQHF	TGTGCCAGCAGTCAGGTCACAGAGAATCAGCCCCAGCATTTT
TRBV7-2	NA	NA	TRBJ2-2	CASSLDLTGELFF	TGTGCCAGCAGCTTAGATCTCACCGGGGAGCTGTTTTTT
TRBV19	few	NA	TRBJ1-4	CASRGLGTTNEKLFF	TGTGCCAGTAGAGGTCTAGGGACAACTAATGAAAAACTGTTTTTT
TRBV7-9	once	NA	TRBJ2-1	CASSPGQNNEQFF	TGTGCCAGCAGCCCGGGGCAGAACAATGAGCAGTTCTTC
TRBV12-5	NA	TRBD2	TRBJ2-5	CASGLAGGRRETQYF	TGTGCTAGTGGTTTAGCGGGGGGGCGGCGTGAGACCCAGTACTTC
TRBV7-2	NA	NA	TRBJ1-1	CASSPRQNMNTEAFF	TGTGCCAGCAGCCCCAGACAGAATATGAACACTGAAGCTTTCTTT
TRBV19	once	NA	TRBJ1-5	CASRATGYSNQPQHF	TGTGCCAGTAGAGCGACAGGTTATAGCAATCAGCCCCAGCATTTT
TRBV15	NA	NA	TRBJ1-1	CATSRDPRRWVEAFF	TGTGCCACCAGCAGAGATCCCCGCCGCTGGGTTGAAGCTTTCTTT